A selection of T cell receptor beta chains follows, all from one sample in a study of T cell responses to AZD1222 COVID-19 vaccine. The data were produced by immunoSEQ multiplex PCR, yet TCRdb's version contains in-frame clones alone and is incomplete. Found here are 100,000 to 120,000 clones, 70% to 90% of them singletons; the top ten hold 3.2%. The sequenced sample was peripheral blood, obtained on day 0 of AZD1222 vaccination. The receptors were sampled from an adult in good health. Both conserved end residues are part of each CDR3. The D gene is left open where the match is weak. Clone size is not always given. Where it is, it says once, few, many or a class for expanded clones.

D	V	length	J	size	DNA	CDR3
NA	TRBV6-5	15	TRBJ1-4	NA	TGTGCCAGCAGTTACTCGGGAAGATATAATGAAAAACTGTTTTTT	CASSYSGRYNEKLFF
NA	TRBV19	13	TRBJ1-2	NA	TGTGCCAGTGCGAATTTAGACAGAACTGGCTACACCTTC	CASANLDRTGYTF
NA	TRBV6-6	14	TRBJ1-3	NA	TGTGCCAGCAGTGAGGGGGAGGTTGGAAACACCATATATTTT	CASSEGEVGNTIYF
NA	TRBV5-6	14	TRBJ1-2	NA	TGTGCCAGCAGCTTGCAGGTTGTTAACTATGGCTACACCTTC	CASSLQVVNYGYTF
NA	TRBV21-1	12	TRBJ2-1	NA	TGTGCCAGCAGCAAAGGTGACCATGAGCAGTTCTTC	CASSKGDHEQFF
TRBD1	TRBV3-1/TRBV3-2	12	TRBJ1-1	NA	TGTGCCAGCAGGACAGGGAGCGCTGAAGCTTTCTTT	CASRTGSAEAFF
NA	TRBV6-5	14	TRBJ1-1	NA	TGTGCCAGCAGCCTAAGCGGGATGAACACTGAAGCTTTCTTT	CASSLSGMNTEAFF
NA	TRBV12-3/TRBV12-4	13	TRBJ1-1	NA	TGTGCCAGCATCTTAGGGGGGGCTACTGAAGCTTTCTTT	CASILGGATEAFF
NA	TRBV5-1	13	TRBJ1-2	NA	TGCGCCAGCAGCTTGGACAGAGAATATGGCTACACCTTC	CASSLDREYGYTF
TRBD2	TRBV29-1	15	TRBJ2-1	NA	TGCAGCGTTGAAGATCTCAGCGGGAGGGTGGGCGACAAGTTCTTC	CSVEDLSGRVGDKFF
NA	TRBV4-1	14	TRBJ2-3	once	TGCGCCAGCAGCCAGCTTATTAGCACAGATACGCAGTATTTT	CASSQLISTDTQYF
TRBD2	TRBV29-1	16	TRBJ2-1	NA	TGCAGCGTTGTTTTTTTAGCGGGGAGCCTCTACAATGAGCAGTTCTTC	CSVVFLAGSLYNEQFF
NA	TRBV24-1	13	TRBJ2-5	NA	TGTGCCACCAGTGGTGGTCAAGGGGAGACCCAGTACTTC	CATSGGQGETQYF
TRBD2	TRBV19	14	TRBJ2-7	NA	TGTGCCAGTAGTCCCCAGCGGGAGCGTGACGAGCAGTACTTC	CASSPQRERDEQYF
NA	TRBV21-1	15	TRBJ1-6	NA	TGTGCCAGCAGCAAAGCCGGGGTGGAGAATTCACCCCTCCACTTT	CASSKAGVENSPLHF
NA	TRBV20-1	11	TRBJ2-7	NA	TGCAGTGCCCAAGGATCCTACGAGCAGTACTTC	CSAQGSYEQYF
TRBD1	TRBV7-9	15	TRBJ2-1	NA	TGTGCCAGCAGCTTGTCGGGACAGGGTTTCGATGAGCAGTTCTTC	CASSLSGQGFDEQFF
NA	TRBV5-1	15	TRBJ1-1	NA	TGCGCCAGCAGCCTTACACGGACAGCGAACACTGAAGCTTTCTTT	CASSLTRTANTEAFF
NA	TRBV25-1	16	TRBJ1-6	NA	TGTGCCAGCAGTGAAGAGGGTGGAGGGCCTAATTCACCCCTCCACTTT	CASSEEGGGPNSPLHF
TRBD1	TRBV18	15	TRBJ1-1	NA	TGTGCCAGCTCACTGCGGACAGGGATGAACACTGAAGCTTTCTTT	CASSLRTGMNTEAFF
TRBD1	TRBV6-2/TRBV6-3	15	TRBJ1-5	NA	TGTGCCAGCAGTTACCCTGGACAGGGGAATCAGCCCCAGCATTTT	CASSYPGQGNQPQHF
NA	TRBV21-1	17	TRBJ2-7	NA	TGTGCCAGCAGCGTCGGGTCAACCGGGACAGGACCCTACGAGCAGTACTTC	CASSVGSTGTGPYEQYF
NA	TRBV3-1/TRBV3-2	16	TRBJ2-2	NA	TGTGCCAGCAGCCAAGCCCTGTTAGTAACCACCGGGGAGCTGTTTTTT	CASSQALLVTTGELFF
TRBD2	TRBV7-3	15	TRBJ2-1	medium-sized	TGTGCCAGCAGCTTAGGTAGCGGGAAGTTAGATGAGCAGTTCTTC	CASSLGSGKLDEQFF
TRBD2	TRBV6-4	13	TRBJ2-7	NA	TGTGCCAGCAAAGGACTAGCGATCTACGAGCAGTACTTC	CASKGLAIYEQYF
TRBD1	TRBV28	15	TRBJ1-2	NA	TGTGCCAGCAGTTTACAGGCAGGGGGCGCCTATGGCTACACCTTC	CASSLQAGGAYGYTF
NA	TRBV19	16	TRBJ1-2	NA	TGTGCCAGTAGTTTACCCGACAGGATTTTAGACTATGGCTACACCTTC	CASSLPDRILDYGYTF
NA	TRBV6-1	16	TRBJ1-4	NA	TGTGCCAGCAGTGACTACGGGACGAAGGCTAATGAAAAACTGTTTTTT	CASSDYGTKANEKLFF
TRBD2	TRBV7-9	15	TRBJ2-7	NA	TGTGCCAGCAGCTTCGGCGGGGGGCCAGACTACGAGCAGTACTTC	CASSFGGGPDYEQYF
TRBD1	TRBV28	16	TRBJ1-4	NA	TGTGCCAGCAGCCTTGCCGGGACAGGGTCTGTGGAAAAACTGTTTTTT	CASSLAGTGSVEKLFF
TRBD1	TRBV28	15	TRBJ2-2	NA	TGTGCCAGCACCTCGGGACAGGGGGACACCGGGGAGCTGTTTTTT	CASTSGQGDTGELFF